Listed below are T cell receptor beta chains from one sample, sequenced in a study of cytomegalovirus exposure and HLA in healthy donors. TCRdb's table, derived via immunoSEQ multiplex PCR, lists solely in-frame clones and lacks some. The sample records 150,000 to 200,000 clones, 80% being singletons. Input material: PBMCs. The source of these receptors is a man aged 40-50 years in good health and CMV-seronegative. The CDR3 runs from the conserved cysteine through the conserved F or W. The order of the fields is clone size, D gene, CDR3 length, V gene, J gene, CDR3 DNA, CDR3 protein. The D gene is left open where the match is weak. A clone size is listed for some rows: how often the clone was seen (once, few, many), or a class if it is expanded.

-	TRBD1	16	TRBV11-1	TRBJ2-5	TGTGCCAGCAGCTTAGGGGACAGGGGTCACCAAGGGACCCAGTACTTC	CASSLGDRGHQGTQYF
-	TRBD1	16	TRBV9	TRBJ1-4	TGTGCCAGCAGCGTAGCCCAGGGGGCTCCGAGGGAAAAACTGTTTTTT	CASSVAQGAPREKLFF
many	-	12	TRBV29-1	TRBJ2-7	TGCAGCGTAGGGGACTCCACCTACGAGCAGTACTTC	CSVGDSTYEQYF
few	-	16	TRBV7-2	TRBJ2-3	TGTGCCAGCAGCTTAGTAGACTCCGCGAGCACAGATACGCAGTATTTT	CASSLVDSASTDTQYF
-	-	14	TRBV5-4	TRBJ2-7	TGTGCCAGCAGCCCGGAACGGAGATCCTACGAGCAGTACTTC	CASSPERRSYEQYF
-	-	16	TRBV6-6	TRBJ1-4	TGTGCCAGCAATCAAATGGGGGGGGTTTTGGATGAAAAACTGTTTTTT	CASNQMGGVLDEKLFF
-	-	14	TRBV2	TRBJ2-2	TGTGCCAGCAGTGAGGCAGGGGTATGGGGGGAGCTGTTTTTT	CASSEAGVWGELFF
-	-	14	TRBV7-3	TRBJ1-1	TGTGCCAGCAGCTTAATAGGGGGGAACACTGAAGCTTTCTTT	CASSLIGGNTEAFF
-	-	13	TRBV19	TRBJ1-3	TGTGCCAGTACCATCCAGGCCGGAAACACCATATATTTT	CASTIQAGNTIYF
-	-	14	TRBV2	TRBJ2-2	TGTGCCAGCATCCCCCGAGTCGGGGCCGGGGAGCTGTTTTTT	CASIPRVGAGELFF